The rows below give T cell receptor beta chains drawn from one sample of a study of cytomegalovirus exposure and HLA in healthy donors. Measured with immunoSEQ multiplex PCR; TCRdb has only the in-frame clones, and not every one. The table has around 200,000 clones, approximately 86% seen once; the top ten hold approximately 0.31%. The sequenced sample was PBMCs. The receptors derive from a woman aged 25 to 45 in good health and CMV-seronegative. Each CDR3 is given with its conserved first and last residue. A D gene is named only where the DNA matches it firmly. Where a row states a size, it is once, few, many or the class of an expanded clone; other rows omit it.

D: TRBD2
size: .
J: TRBJ2-5
V: TRBV28
CDR3: CASSLLLGTKETQYF
DNA: TGTGCCAGCAGTTTATTACTCGGGACTAAAGAGACCCAGTACTTC

D: TRBD2
size: .
J: TRBJ2-1
V: TRBV7-6
CDR3: CASSLVPSGHYNEQFF
DNA: TGTGCCAGCAGCTTAGTGCCTAGCGGCCATTACAATGAGCAGTTCTTC

D: TRBD1
size: .
J: TRBJ2-3
V: TRBV6-5
CDR3: CASPGTGLDTDTQYF
DNA: TGTGCCAGCCCTGGGACAGGGCTTGACACAGATACGCAGTATTTT

D: TRBD1
size: .
J: TRBJ2-7
V: TRBV15
CDR3: CATSEGQGAYEQYF
DNA: TGTGCCACCAGCGAGGGACAGGGGGCCTACGAGCAGTACTTC

D: .
size: .
J: TRBJ2-7
V: TRBV4-1
CDR3: CASSQDGAGESYEQYF
DNA: TGCGCCAGCAGCCAAGATGGCGCAGGGGAAAGCTACGAGCAGTACTTC

D: .
size: few
J: TRBJ1-1
V: TRBV30
CDR3: CAWNERGLNTEAFF
DNA: TGTGCCTGGAATGAGCGGGGGCTGAACACTGAAGCTTTCTTT

D: TRBD1
size: .
J: TRBJ2-1
V: TRBV5-1
CDR3: CASSWGTGQYNEQFF
DNA: TGCGCCAGCAGCTGGGGGACAGGGCAATACAATGAGCAGTTCTTC

D: TRBD1
size: .
J: TRBJ2-3
V: TRBV7-9
CDR3: CASNRWDRANTDTQYF
DNA: TGTGCCAGCAACCGATGGGACAGGGCGAACACAGATACGCAGTATTTT

D: .
size: .
J: TRBJ2-7
V: TRBV20-1
CDR3: CSAKGGNEQYF
DNA: TGCAGTGCTAAGGGAGGTAACGAGCAGTACTTC

D: .
size: .
J: TRBJ2-1
V: TRBV10-2
CDR3: CASSPQSGAYNEQFF
DNA: TGCGCCAGCAGTCCCCAATCAGGGGCGTACAATGAGCAGTTCTTC

D: .
size: .
J: TRBJ2-6
V: TRBV30
CDR3: CAWNFIGANVLTF
DNA: TGTGCCTGGAACTTCATTGGGGCCAACGTCCTGACTTTC

D: TRBD1
size: .
J: TRBJ2-3
V: TRBV9
CDR3: CASSVGTGGTDTQYF
DNA: TGTGCCAGCAGCGTAGGTACAGGGGGCACAGATACGCAGTATTTT

D: TRBD2
size: .
J: TRBJ2-1
V: TRBV4-1
CDR3: CASSQDESGGARDEQFF
DNA: TGCGCCAGCAGCCAAGATGAAAGCGGGGGGGCCCGAGATGAGCAGTTCTTC

D: .
size: .
J: TRBJ1-1
V: TRBV2
CDR3: CASSEAPEGRAFF
DNA: TGTGCCAGCAGTGAAGCCCCGGAGGGTCGGGCTTTCTTT

D: TRBD2
size: .
J: TRBJ2-1
V: TRBV28
CDR3: CASSYEPAGDEQFF
DNA: TGTGCCAGCAGTTACGAGCCAGCGGGAGATGAGCAGTTCTTC

D: .
size: .
J: TRBJ2-6
V: TRBV14
CDR3: CASSPLGFTGPSGANVLTF
DNA: TGTGCCAGCAGCCCTCTAGGGTTTACAGGACCTTCTGGGGCCAACGTCCTGACTTTC

D: TRBD2
size: .
J: TRBJ2-7
V: TRBV19
CDR3: CASSNSGTSIYEQYF
DNA: TGTGCCAGTAGTAACTCCGGGACTAGCATCTACGAGCAGTACTTC

D: TRBD1
size: .
J: TRBJ1-4
V: TRBV2
CDR3: CASRLQGAKDEKLFF
DNA: TGTGCCAGCAGGCTACAGGGGGCTAAGGATGAAAAACTGTTTTTT

D: TRBD2
size: .
J: TRBJ2-5
V: TRBV4-2
CDR3: CASSQDLSGGALGETQYF
DNA: TGTGCCAGCAGCCAAGATTTAAGCGGGGGGGCCCTAGGAGAGACCCAGTACTTC

D: .
size: .
J: TRBJ2-3
V: TRBV21-1
CDR3: CASSKGAGGRMDTQYF
DNA: TGTGCCAGCAGCAAGGGAGCGGGGGGGCGGATGGATACGCAGTATTTT

D: .
size: once
J: TRBJ2-1
V: TRBV28
CDR3: CASSPLGVSGVYNEQFF
DNA: TGTGCCAGCAGTCCCCTGGGGGTTAGCGGAGTTTACAATGAGCAGTTCTTC

D: TRBD1
size: once
J: TRBJ1-5
V: TRBV2
CDR3: CASSSDRDNQPQHF
DNA: TGTGCCAGCAGTTCCGACAGGGACAATCAGCCCCAGCATTTT

D: .
size: .
J: TRBJ2-4
V: TRBV29-1
CDR3: CSVTRGDIQYF
DNA: TGCAGCGTCACCAGGGGAGACATTCAGTACTTC

D: .
size: .
J: TRBJ1-5
V: TRBV19
CDR3: CASSSRNQPQHF
DNA: TGTGCCAGTTCTTCCAGAAATCAGCCCCAGCATTTT

D: .
size: .
J: TRBJ2-3
V: TRBV7-8
CDR3: CASSLSHARPDTQYF
DNA: TGTGCCAGCAGCTTGTCCCACGCGCGGCCAGATACGCAGTATTTT

D: .
size: .
J: TRBJ2-2
V: TRBV7-3
CDR3: CASSSLNTGELFF
DNA: TGTGCCAGCAGCTCCCTAAACACCGGGGAGCTGTTTTTT

D: TRBD2
size: .
J: TRBJ2-7
V: TRBV6-4
CDR3: CASSDSIIEAGGSSEQYF
DNA: TGTGCCAGCAGTGACTCGATTATTGAAGCGGGGGGTTCCTCCGAGCAGTACTTC

D: .
size: .
J: TRBJ2-3
V: TRBV5-1
CDR3: CASSLSADTQYF
DNA: TGCGCCAGCAGCTTAAGCGCAGATACGCAGTATTTT

D: .
size: .
J: TRBJ2-3
V: TRBV12-2
CDR3: CASRLRTRRSTDTQYF
DNA: TGTGCAAGTCGCTTAAGGACACGCCGAAGCACAGATACGCAGTATTTT

D: TRBD2
size: .
J: TRBJ2-7
V: TRBV7-8
CDR3: CASSSRTSYFYEQYF
DNA: TGTGCCAGCAGCTCCCGGACTAGCTACTTCTACGAGCAGTACTTC

D: TRBD1
size: .
J: TRBJ2-7
V: TRBV7-2
CDR3: CASSSDRGPYEQYF
DNA: TGTGCCAGCAGCAGTGACAGGGGGCCCTACGAGCAGTACTTC

D: .
size: .
J: TRBJ2-3
V: TRBV27
CDR3: CASSSGHELNTQYF
DNA: TGTGCCAGCAGTTCGGGACACGAGCTCAATACGCAGTATTTT

D: TRBD2
size: .
J: TRBJ2-3
V: TRBV28
CDR3: CASSRGGLSTDTQYF
DNA: TGTGCCAGCAGTCGGGGGGGACTCAGCACAGATACGCAGTATTTT

D: .
size: few
J: TRBJ2-7
V: TRBV28
CDR3: CASSLSAGWGPYEQYF
DNA: TGTGCCAGCAGTTTGTCCGCGGGGTGGGGCCCCTACGAGCAGTACTTC

D: TRBD2
size: once
J: TRBJ2-3
V: TRBV6-1
CDR3: CASSASVAGGLPDTQYF
DNA: TGTGCCAGCAGTGCCTCCGTGGCGGGGGGGCTCCCAGATACGCAGTATTTT

D: .
size: .
J: TRBJ2-7
V: TRBV7-9
CDR3: CASSLSTGTYEQYF
DNA: TGTGCCAGCAGCCTCTCGACAGGAACCTACGAGCAGTACTTC

D: .
size: .
J: TRBJ2-4
V: TRBV6-5
CDR3: CASTAGSTGSIQYF
DNA: TGTGCCAGCACCGCCGGGTCCACAGGGAGCATTCAGTACTTC

D: .
size: .
J: TRBJ2-5
V: TRBV7-3
CDR3: CASSSGLRETQYF
DNA: TGTGCCAGCAGCTCAGGACTCAGAGAGACCCAGTACTTC

D: TRBD1
size: .
J: TRBJ1-2
V: TRBV10-3
CDR3: CATGTEVLWSGYTF
DNA: TGTGCCACCGGGACAGAGGTACTATGGTCAGGCTACACCTTC

D: .
size: .
J: TRBJ1-1
V: TRBV28
CDR3: CASSLWGQMNTEAFF
DNA: TGTGCCAGCAGTTTATGGGGCCAGATGAACACTGAAGCTTTCTTT

D: .
size: .
J: TRBJ2-7
V: TRBV15
CDR3: CATSRELTGPYEQYF
DNA: TGTGCCACCAGCAGAGAATTAACAGGGCCCTACGAGCAGTACTTC

D: TRBD2
size: .
J: TRBJ2-5
V: TRBV6-5
CDR3: CAIAPSGGAGTQYF
DNA: TGTGCCATCGCTCCTAGCGGGGGGGCCGGGACCCAGTACTTC

D: TRBD1
size: .
J: TRBJ1-2
V: TRBV5-4
CDR3: CASRLDRGDGYTF
DNA: TGTGCCAGCAGGCTGGACAGGGGAGATGGCTACACTTTC

D: TRBD2
size: .
J: TRBJ2-5
V: TRBV28
CDR3: CASSFQRGGQETQYF
DNA: TGTGCCAGCAGTTTCCAGCGGGGGGGCCAAGAGACCCAGTACTTC

D: .
size: few
J: TRBJ1-5
V: TRBV6-9
CDR3: CASGWRDGNQPQHF
DNA: TGTGCCAGTGGATGGAGGGATGGCAATCAGCCCCAGCATTTT

D: .
size: .
J: TRBJ1-4
V: TRBV7-9
CDR3: CASSHRNEKLFF
DNA: TGTGCCAGCAGTCACAGAAATGAAAAACTGTTTTTT

D: TRBD2
size: .
J: TRBJ2-3
V: TRBV18
CDR3: CASSPILAGSTDTQYF
DNA: TGTGCCAGCTCACCAATACTAGCGGGAAGCACAGATACGCAGTATTTT

D: TRBD1
size: .
J: TRBJ1-5
V: TRBV6-1
CDR3: CASSVGQVSNQPQHF
DNA: TGTGCCAGCAGCGTAGGACAGGTTAGCAATCAGCCCCAGCATTTT

D: TRBD1
size: .
J: TRBJ1-4
V: TRBV7-9
CDR3: CASSFNRDSNEKLFF
DNA: TGTGCCAGCAGCTTTAACCGGGACAGCAATGAAAAACTGTTTTTT

D: .
size: few
J: TRBJ2-1
V: TRBV7-3
CDR3: CASSLIPGSSYNEQFF
DNA: TGTGCCAGCAGCTTAATCCCGGGGAGCTCCTACAATGAGCAGTTCTTC

D: .
size: few
J: TRBJ1-1
V: TRBV7-9
CDR3: CASSLQAVADTEAFF
DNA: TGTGCCAGCAGCTTACAAGCGGTGGCTGACACTGAAGCTTTCTTT

D: .
size: .
J: TRBJ2-3
V: TRBV6-5
CDR3: CASSYSMASESQYF
DNA: TGTGCCAGCAGTTACTCGATGGCTAGTGAAAGCCAGTATTTT

D: .
size: .
J: TRBJ2-7
V: TRBV19
CDR3: CASSGSHLISQGGQYF
DNA: TGTGCCAGTAGCGGGTCCCATCTGATCTCCCAAGGGGGGCAGTACTTC

D: .
size: .
J: TRBJ1-2
V: TRBV6-5
CDR3: CASSYSKGTGGPGYTF
DNA: TGTGCCAGCAGTTACTCGAAAGGGACGGGGGGGCCGGGCTACACCTTC

D: .
size: .
J: TRBJ1-4
V: TRBV5-4
CDR3: CASSLDLTNEKLFF
DNA: TGTGCCAGCAGCTTGGATCTAACTAATGAAAAACTGTTTTTT

D: .
size: .
J: TRBJ1-2
V: TRBV6-5
CDR3: CASSYSRDINYGYTF
DNA: TGTGCCAGCAGTTACTCCCGGGACATCAACTATGGCTACACCTTC

D: .
size: .
J: TRBJ2-7
V: TRBV5-4
CDR3: CASSLRREGDEQYF
DNA: TGTGCCAGCAGCTTGAGGAGGGAAGGGGACGAGCAGTACTTC

D: TRBD1
size: .
J: TRBJ2-2
V: TRBV9
CDR3: CASSILTGVNTGELFF
DNA: TGTGCCAGCAGCATTCTGACAGGGGTGAACACCGGGGAGCTGTTTTTT

D: .
size: .
J: TRBJ2-1
V: TRBV7-9
CDR3: CASSSSGPRDEQFF
DNA: TGTGCCAGCAGCTCCTCCGGCCCGCGGGATGAGCAGTTCTTC

D: .
size: .
J: TRBJ2-4
V: TRBV13
CDR3: CASSLGGNIQYF
DNA: TGTGCCAGCAGCTTAGGCGGGAACATTCAGTACTTC